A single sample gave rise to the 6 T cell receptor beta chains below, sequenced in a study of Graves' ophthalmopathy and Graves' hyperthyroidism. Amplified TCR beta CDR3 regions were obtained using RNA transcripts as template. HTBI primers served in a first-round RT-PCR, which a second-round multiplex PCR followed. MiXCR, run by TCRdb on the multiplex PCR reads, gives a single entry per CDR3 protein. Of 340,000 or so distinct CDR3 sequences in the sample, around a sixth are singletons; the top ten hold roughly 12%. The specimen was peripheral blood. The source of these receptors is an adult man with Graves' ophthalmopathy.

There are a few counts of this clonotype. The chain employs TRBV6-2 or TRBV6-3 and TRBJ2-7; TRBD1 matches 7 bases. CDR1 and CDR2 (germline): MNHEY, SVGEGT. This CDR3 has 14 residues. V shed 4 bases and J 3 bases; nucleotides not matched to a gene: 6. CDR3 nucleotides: TGTGCCAGCAGTTTCGGACAGGTTCGCTACGAGCAGTACTTC. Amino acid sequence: CASSFGQVRYEQYF.

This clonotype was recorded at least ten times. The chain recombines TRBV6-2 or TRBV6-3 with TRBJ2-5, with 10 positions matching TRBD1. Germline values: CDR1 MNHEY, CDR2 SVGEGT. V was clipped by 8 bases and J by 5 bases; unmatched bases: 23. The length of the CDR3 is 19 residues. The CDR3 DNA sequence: TGTGCCAGCCTCCGGGGGGGCCTCAGGGACAGGGGTTCCCGCGAGACCCAGTACTTC. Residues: CASLRGGLRDRGSRETQYF.

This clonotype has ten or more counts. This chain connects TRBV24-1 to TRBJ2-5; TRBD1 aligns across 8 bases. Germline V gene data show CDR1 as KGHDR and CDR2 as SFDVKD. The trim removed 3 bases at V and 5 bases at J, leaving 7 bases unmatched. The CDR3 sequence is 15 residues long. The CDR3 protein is CATSDAGGVRETQYF. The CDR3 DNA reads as TGTGCCACCAGTGATGCAGGGGGCGTAAGGGAGACCCAGTACTTC.

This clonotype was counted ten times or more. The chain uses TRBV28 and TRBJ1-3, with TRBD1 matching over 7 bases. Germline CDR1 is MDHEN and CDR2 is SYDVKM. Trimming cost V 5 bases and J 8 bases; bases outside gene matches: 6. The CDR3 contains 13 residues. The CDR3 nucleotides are TGTGCCAGCAGTCTTTACAGGGGACACACCATATATTTT. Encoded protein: CASSLYRGHTIYF.

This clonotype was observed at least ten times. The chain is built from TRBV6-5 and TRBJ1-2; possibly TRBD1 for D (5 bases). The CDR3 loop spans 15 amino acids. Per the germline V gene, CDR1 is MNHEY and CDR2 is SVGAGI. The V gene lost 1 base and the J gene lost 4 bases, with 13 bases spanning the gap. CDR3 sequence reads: CASSYYKEGTYGYTF. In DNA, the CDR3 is TGTGCCAGCAGTTACTACAAGGAGGGGACCTATGGCTACACCTTC.

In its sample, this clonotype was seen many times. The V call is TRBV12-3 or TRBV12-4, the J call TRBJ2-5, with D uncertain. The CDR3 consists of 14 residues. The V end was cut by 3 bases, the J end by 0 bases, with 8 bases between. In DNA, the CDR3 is TGTGCCAGCAGTTTCGCCGCATACCAAGAGACCCAGTACTTC. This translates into CASSFAAYQETQYF.